The 9 T cell receptor beta chains below were found in one sample sequenced in a study of blood T cell repertoires in COVID-19. Sequencing used immunoSEQ multiplex PCR; TCRdb keeps in-frame clones, though not all of them. The data show more than 25,000 clones, 84% seen once. The sequencing input was peripheral blood. The receptors derive from a woman over 75 with acute or convalescent COVID-19.

The chain carries TRBV6-6 and TRBJ2-1; no firm D call. There are 15 residues in the CDR3. Germline V gene sequence: CDR1 MNHNY, CDR2 SVGAGI (reference sequence). Trimming shortened V by 0 bases and J by 4 bases, and 10 bases separated the two germline ends. CDR3 nucleotides: TGTGCCAGCAGTTACTCCCCGGGTCTATACAATGAGCAGTTCTTC. As protein: CASSYSPGLYNEQFF.

V usage is TRBV11-3 and J usage is TRBJ2-1; 7 bases fit TRBD2. This CDR3 has 16 amino acids. Germline loops: CDR1 SGHNT, CDR2 YENEEA. The ends lost 4 bases at V and 8 bases at J; junction bases unmatched: 14. The DNA for the CDR3 is TGTGCCAGCAGCTCGATAACCCTAGCCGGGAGGCATGAGCAGTTCTTC. Translation gives CASSSITLAGRHEQFF.

V and J are TRBV24-1 and TRBJ2-5; 10 nucleotides line up with TRBD2. Losses at the gene ends were 5 bases for V and 5 bases for J; bases not matched to a gene: 10. This CDR3 is built from 16 residues. Germline CDR1 reads KGHDR; CDR2 reads SFDVKD. The CDR3: CATSGPRTSGRETQYF. The CDR3 DNA sequence: TGTGCCACCAGTGGCCCCCGGACTAGCGGACGGGAGACCCAGTACTTC.

This chain connects TRBV4-1 to TRBJ1-6; a weak D match, TRBD1 (6 bases). V lost 3 bases to trimming and J lost 5 bases, with 11 bases between them. Per germline, CDR1 MGHRA and CDR2 YSYEKL. This CDR3 spans 15 amino acids. The CDR3 region has the DNA TGCGCCAGCAGCCATATGGACAGAAATAATTCACCCCTCCACTTT. Its translation is CASSHMDRNNSPLHF.

The chain couples TRBV27 to TRBJ2-2; 12 bases map to TRBD2. Looked up from germline, CDR1 is MNHEY and CDR2 is SMNVEV (reference sequence). The CDR3 totals 18 residues. V shed 3 bases, J shed 0 bases, and the junction held 5 bases outside the gene matches. CDR3 in amino acids: CASSLLAGGPSNTGELFF. CDR3 sequence (DNA): TGTGCCAGCAGTTTGCTAGCGGGGGGGCCTTCGAACACCGGGGAGCTGTTTTTT.

V and J are TRBV5-1 and TRBJ2-5, with D possibly being TRBD1 (7 bases). The CDR3 spans 16 residues. The ends were cut back, 0 bases at V and 5 bases at J, with 17 bases in the middle. From germline, CDR1 is SGHRS and CDR2 YFSETQ. The chain's CDR3 is CASSLGQSAGGETQYF. The CDR3 nucleotides are TGCGCCAGCAGCTTGGGACAGTCCGCAGGGGGGGAGACCCAGTACTTC.

The V call is TRBV25-1, the J call TRBJ2-5, with D possibly matching TRBD2 (7 bases). This CDR3 comprises 14 residues. CDR1 and CDR2 (germline): MGHDK, SYGVNS. The germline V and J ends were trimmed by 4 bases and 4 bases, with 13 bases remaining between them. CDR3 protein: CASSGRGGGETQYF. The CDR3 DNA sequence: TGTGCCAGCAGTGGCCGAGGGGGGGGAGAGACCCAGTACTTC.

The CDR3 loop reads CSVTAGQSYEQYF. CDR3 sequence (DNA): TGCAGCGTAACCGCGGGACAGAGCTACGAGCAGTACTTC. The chain is built from TRBV29-1 and TRBJ2-7; D perhaps matches TRBD1 (7 bases). The CDR3 has 13 amino acids. Trimming took 6 bases from V and 3 from J, leaving 15 bases between them. Germline-derived CDR1 and CDR2 are SQVTM and ANQGSEA.

The rearrangement links TRBV18 to TRBJ1-1; D is possibly TRBD1 (5 bases). The CDR3 runs 13 residues. Germline-derived CDR1 and CDR2 are KGHSH and LQKENI. Between the trimmed V and J ends, which lost 4 bases and 4 bases, there was a span of 10 bases. In nucleotides, the CDR3 is TGTGCCAGCTCACGGGGGGGTGGCACTGAAGCTTTCTTT. Translated, it gives CASSRGGGTEAFF.